This entry lists 10 T cell receptor beta chains sequenced from one sample in a study of vaccination effects on CD4 cells after COVID-19. Prior to sequencing, the ViraFEST assay stimulated PBMC with viral peptide pools, which expanded the antigen-specific CD4+ T cells. Isolation of CD4+ T cells took place after ten to eleven days of culture. Vaccinees lacked prior SARS-CoV-2 infection and tested negative for nucleocapsid antibodies. The repertoire was sequenced with immunoSEQ multiplex PCR; TCRdb's copy has only in-frame clones and lacks some. The sample consists of about 24,000 clones, about 72% of them appearing once. The antigens these receptors bind are not known. The sequencing here drew on CD4+ T cells from PBMCs cultured with HCoV-OC43 spike peptides, taken before COVID-19 vaccination. Regarding subset: HCoV-OC43 spike overlapping peptide pool stimulation. Receptor source: a human donor who received a COVID-19 vaccine.

CDR3 in DNA: TGTGCCACCAGTGATTCGTCGCGTTCGTCAGCGGGGAAAAATACGCAGTATTTT. Its translation: CATSDSSRSSAGKNTQYF. This chain links TRBV24-1 with TRBJ2-3, with 7 bases identical to TRBD2. Germline-derived CDR1 and CDR2 are KGHDR and SFDVKD. Trimming cost V 2 bases and J 7 bases; bases outside gene matches: 17. This CDR3 has 18 amino acids.

The J gene is TRBJ1-3, the V gene TRBV6-5; tentative D call: TRBD1 (5 bases). This CDR3 spans 14 amino acids. In germline, CDR1 is MNHEY, CDR2 SVGAGI. Trimming took 6 bases from V and 7 from J, leaving 16 bases between them. The CDR3 spells CASRTEARRNTIYF. The CDR3, as DNA: TGTGCCAGCAGGACAGAGGCTCGGAGGAACACCATATATTTT.

The V and J genes are TRBV19 and TRBJ2-2; 10 bases map to TRBD2. Germline values: CDR1 LNHDA, CDR2 SQIVND (reference sequence). The CDR3 loop spans 15 amino acids. The junction had 5 bases not matched to a gene; V was cut back by 6 bases and J by 4 bases. The CDR3 sequence: CASRAGLATTGELFF. CDR3 nucleotide sequence: TGTGCCAGTAGAGCGGGACTAGCGACCACCGGGGAGCTGTTTTTT. The full variable domain, completed using reference TRBV19 and TRBJ2-2, is DGGITQSPKYLFRKEGQNVTLSCEQNLNHDAMYWYRQDPGQGLRLIYYSQIVNDFQKGDIAEGYSVSREKKESFPLTVTSAQKNPTAFYLCASRAGLATTGELFFGEGSRLTVL.

The rearrangement uses TRBV7-9 and TRBJ2-7; no definite D call. V lost 2 bases to trimming and J lost 5 bases, with 16 bases between them. This CDR3 has 15 amino acids. Germline V gives CDR1 SEHNR, CDR2 FQNEAQ (reference sequence). CDR3 region: CASSLKAQPEHEQYF. CDR3 DNA: TGTGCCAGCAGCTTAAAGGCCCAACCAGAACACGAGCAGTACTTC.

The sample holds a few counts of this clone. This chain links TRBV12-5 with TRBJ2-1; a weak D match, TRBD1 (5 bases). From germline, CDR1 is LGHNT and CDR2 FRNRAP. V shed 2 bases and J shed 0 bases, with 11 bases lying between them. The CDR3 has 16 amino acids. CDR3 sequence reads: CASGLTRQSSYNEQFF. The CDR3 coding sequence is TGTGCTAGTGGTTTGACCCGACAGAGCTCCTACAATGAGCAGTTCTTC.

A few counts support this clone. This rearrangement joins TRBV5-1 to TRBJ1-6, with 7 bases that match TRBD1. The V segment lost 0 bases and the J segment 10 bases; nucleotides outside the gene matches: 7. There are 15 residues in the CDR3. CDR1 and CDR2 from the germline V gene are SGHRS and YFSETQ. CDR3 sequence (DNA): TGCGCCAGCAGCTTGGAGTCAGGGGGGGGCTCACCCCTCCACTTT. This codes for CASSLESGGGSPLHF.

The chain combines TRBV19 with TRBJ2-3, with D perhaps matching TRBD2 (5 bases). V was clipped by 7 bases and J by 2 bases, with 13 bases between them. The CDR3 covers 14 residues. The germline V gene encodes CDR1 LNHDA and CDR2 SQIVND (reference sequence). DNA of the CDR3: TGTGCCAGTAAGCTGGACTTATCCACAGATACGCAGTATTTT. It is translated as CASKLDLSTDTQYF.

The chain carries TRBV19 and TRBJ2-5; TRBD1 agrees at 7 bases. The CDR3 is made up of 14 amino acids. Germline V gene sequence: CDR1 LNHDA, CDR2 SQIVND (reference sequence). After removal of 9 bases from V and 5 bases from J, the junction contained 12 bases not matched to a gene. The CDR3 protein is CASSRRGFYETQYF. The DNA for the CDR3 is TGTGCCAGCTCCCGCAGGGGGTTTTACGAGACCCAGTACTTC.

V gene TRBV2 combines with J gene TRBJ2-1; 9 nucleotides agree with TRBD2. Trimming removed 8 bases from V and 7 bases from J; junction bases left unmatched: 9. CDR3 size: 14 residues. Germline CDR1 and CDR2: SNHLY and FYNNEI. CDR3 sequence: CASVGAGGTNEQFF. Written as DNA, the CDR3 is TGTGCCAGCGTGGGAGCGGGAGGAACAAATGAGCAGTTCTTC.

The chain joins TRBV5-1 to TRBJ1-5; no clear D gene. The CDR3 runs 15 residues. In germline, CDR1 is SGHRS, CDR2 YFSETQ. Trimming shortened V by 3 bases and J by 0 bases, and 10 bases separated the two germline ends. The CDR3 DNA reads TGCGCCAGCAGCTGGGCCGGGGATAGCAATCAGCCCCAGCATTTT. Its protein is CASSWAGDSNQPQHF.